This T cell receptor (beta chain) came from a study of T cell responses to AZD1222 COVID-19 vaccine. Whole-study findings and limits: Reports indicate that nearly half of spike-specific TCRs are directed at unmutated variant regions. Spike-specific TCR breadth and depth rose after two AZD1222 doses. Seropositivity was recorded at baseline in only a handful of AZD1222 recipients.

Concerning this clone: The antigen is unknown.

The V gene's germline CDR1 is SGHRS and CDR2 YFSETQ. CDR3 length equals 14 residues. V lost 4 bases, J lost 3 bases, and 11 bases lay in between. Generated by immunoSEQ multiplex PCR, the TCRdb table keeps only in-frame clones and is missing some. The sample consists of almost 95,000 clones, 85% of them appearing once. The receptor was derived from an adult who received the AZD1222 COVID-19 vaccine. The genes are TRBV5-1 and TRBJ2-1; no clear D. Sample: peripheral blood, taken 28 days after the second AZD1222 dose. CDR3 residues: CASSPAESYNEQFF. CDR3 in DNA: TGCGCCAGCAGCCCTGCAGAGAGCTACAATGAGCAGTTCTTC.